This paragraph covers one T cell receptor (beta chain) sequence. Its antigen is currently unknown. Libraries were prepared by immunoSEQ multiplex PCR; TCRdb keeps only in-frame clonotypes and omits some of them. The sample has 65,000 to 70,000 clones; about 82% are singletons. The V gene end was trimmed by 4 bases and the J gene end by 4 bases; junction bases not matched to a gene: 10. The CDR3 consists of 15 residues. In germline, CDR1 is SGDLS, CDR2 YYNGEE. This entry is derived from a study of OX40 agonist ivuxolimab in advanced cancers. For the study at large: Checkpoint inhibitors had been given previously to under 50% of patients.

Study-wide findings and caveats: In the 0.1 to 3.0 mg/kg range, CD4+ and CD8+ blood T cells had expanded clonally by week 6. Nonresponders, in some cases, also had low normalized T-cell clonal expansion. Expanded peripheral T cells had an undetermined antigen specificity.

V gene TRBV9 combines with J gene TRBJ2-5; TRBD2 aligns across 7 bases. This TCR came from an adult with an advanced solid tumor such as melanoma, head and neck, liver or kidney cancer. The starting material was CD4+ or CD8+ T cells sorted from blood, obtained in a trial of the OX40 agonist ivuxolimab. The CDR3 region is CASSPRLAMGETQYF. For the CDR3, the DNA is TGTGCCAGCAGCCCCCGACTAGCTATGGGAGAGACCCAGTACTTC. The full variable domain, with the rest looked up from reference TRBV9 and TRBJ2-5, is DSGVTQTPKHLITATGQRVTLRCSPRSGDLSVYWYQQSLDQGLQFLIQYYNGEERAKGNILERFSAQQFPDLHSELNLSSLELGDSALYFCASSPRLAMGETQYFGPGTRLLVL.